One and the same sample provided the 8 T cell receptor beta chains below, sequenced in a study of long-term antiretroviral therapy in people with HIV. Survey-level resolution applied to immunoSEQ assay v3.0. TCRdb's table, derived via immunoSEQ multiplex PCR, lists solely in-frame clones and lacks some. The sample gives approximately 17,000 clones, more than 75% of which show up once; approximately 4.8% is in the top ten. The sequencing used unsorted PBMCs, collected 0.1 years before starting antiretroviral therapy. These receptors all stem from a man aged 18-30 years with HIV.

This sequence joins TRBV25-1 and TRBJ2-3; unclear D gene. CDR3 size: 14 residues. The V and J ends lost 4 bases and 0 bases respectively, with 8 bases between them. Germline assignment: CDR1 MGHDK and CDR2 SYGVNS. The CDR3 region has the DNA TGTGCCAGCAGTGGACCTTCTAGCACAGATACGCAGTATTTT. It encodes CASSGPSSTDTQYF.

V is TRBV28 and J is TRBJ1-5; TRBD1 matches at 8 bases. V shed 6 bases and J 2 bases; nucleotides not matched to a gene: 3. The CDR3 extends over 14 amino acids. Germline V gives CDR1 MDHEN, CDR2 SYDVKM. In DNA, the CDR3 is TGTGCCAGCAGCACAGGGGGAGGCAATCAGCCCCAGCATTTT. It translates to CASSTGGGNQPQHF.

The CDR3 is CASSLSGGGEYNEQFF. CDR3 in DNA: TGTGCCAGCAGTCTCAGCGGGGGCGGTGAATACAATGAGCAGTTCTTC. The chain uses TRBV7-9 and TRBJ2-1, with 8 positions matching TRBD2. Germline CDR1 reads SEHNR; CDR2 reads FQNEAQ (reference sequence). The CDR3 spans 16 residues. V gave up 6 bases and J gave up 4 bases; unmatched junction bases: 11.

The chain is built from TRBV7-9 and TRBJ2-7; 10 nucleotides align to TRBD1. V gave up 4 bases and J gave up 0 bases; unmatched junction bases: 6. This CDR3 spans 16 amino acids. Germline V gene sequence: CDR1 SEHNR, CDR2 FQNEAQ (reference sequence). The CDR3 region is CASSSGTGAYSYEQYF. CDR3 nucleotide sequence: TGTGCCAGCAGCTCAGGGACAGGGGCATACTCCTACGAGCAGTACTTC.

The chain couples TRBV4-2 to TRBJ1-6, with TRBD1 matching over 8 bases. Trimming took 7 bases from V and 9 from J; bases not matched to a gene: 5. CDR1 is LGHNA, CDR2 YNFKEQ, per germline. CDR3 length: 13 residues. The chain's CDR3 is CASTDRGASPLHF. The CDR3 nucleotides read TGTGCCAGCACCGACAGGGGCGCTTCACCCCTCCACTTT.

J is TRBJ2-3 and V is TRBV27, with D possibly being TRBD2 (5 bases). Germline lookup yields CDR1 MNHEY and CDR2 SMNVEV (reference sequence). The V end was cut by 3 bases, the J end by 4 bases, with 17 bases between. This CDR3 is built from 16 residues. Written as DNA, the CDR3 is TGTGCCAGCAGTTTGCGAGGCGGAGGTTCGGCAGATACGCAGTATTTT. It specifies CASSLRGGGSADTQYF.

This clone appeared a few times. This rearrangement joins TRBV5-6 to TRBJ2-7; perhaps TRBD1 as D (6 bases). V gave up 4 bases and J gave up 0 bases, with 17 bases separating them. The length of the CDR3 is 16 residues. Germline values: CDR1 SGHDT, CDR2 YYEEEE. CDR3 DNA sequence: TGTGCCAGCAGCATCGTCGGGACACCAAGCTCCTACGAGCAGTACTTC. Protein sequence: CASSIVGTPSSYEQYF.

The rearrangement uses TRBV9 and TRBJ2-1; D gene ambiguous. This CDR3 region has 14 residues. Trimming took off 3 bases at V and 1 base at J, with 8 bases between the two ends. The germline V gene has CDR1 SGDLS and CDR2 YYNGEE. The CDR3 region has the DNA TGTGCCAGCAGCGCGTTTGGGTCCTACAATGAGCAGTTCTTC. Protein product: CASSAFGSYNEQFF.